This TCR beta chain stems from a study of T cell changes during pregnancy in multiple sclerosis. TCRdb keeps only in-frame clones here, not all; method: immunoSEQ multiplex PCR. The sample has 32,000 or so clones; 90% to 95% are singletons. The trim removed 7 bases at V and 1 base at J, leaving 7 bases unmatched. The CDR3 spans 16 residues. The V gene's germline CDR1 is SEHNR and CDR2 FQNEAQ (reference sequence). The sequence derives from a female donor in good health, enrolled as a control in a pregnancy study. The chain recombines TRBV7-9 with TRBJ2-2; 9 bases align to TRBD1. The sample in question was CD4+ T cells from peripheral blood mononuclear cells, obtained in the third trimester of pregnancy. CDR3 protein: CASTFLDRGNTGELFF. For the CDR3, the DNA is TGTGCCAGCACCTTCCTGGACAGGGGGAACACCGGGGAGCTGTTTTTT.